This T cell receptor beta chain was captured in a study of Ad26.COV2.S vaccination and SARS-CoV-2 variants. Across the study: Intramuscular Ad26.COV2.S doses were given once or twice, 56 days apart. Points from the study as a whole: The breadth of spike-specific CD8+ and CD4+ T cell responses after vaccination was reportedly substantial. Breadth of non-spike TCRs did not differ between vaccinees and placebo recipients.

Described treatment: 15 to 20 received Ad26.COV2.S at low or high dose, single or two shots; 5 received placebo; per-sample allocation not given. Collection of samples fell on day 63 after the first vaccine or placebo injection. Data came from immunoSEQ multiplex PCR; TCRdb stores just in-frame clones and leaves some out. The table lists a few hundred thousand clones, over 75% of them singletons. As to this clone: No antigen is known for it.

The specimen comprised peripheral blood, sampled in a trial of Ad26.COV2.S vaccine versus placebo. The TCR originated in a person between 18 and 60 years old who received the Ad26.COV2.S COVID-19 vaccine or a placebo.

The CDR3 coding sequence is TGTGCCAGCAGCACGGACAGGGGCCTTCACAATGAGCAGTTCTTC. Protein product: CASSTDRGLHNEQFF. The chain couples TRBV11-3 to TRBJ2-1; 9 bases agree with TRBD1. The CDR3 contains 15 residues. Trimming took 5 bases from V and 5 from J; bases not matched to a gene: 7. Germline loops: CDR1 SGHNT, CDR2 YENEEA.